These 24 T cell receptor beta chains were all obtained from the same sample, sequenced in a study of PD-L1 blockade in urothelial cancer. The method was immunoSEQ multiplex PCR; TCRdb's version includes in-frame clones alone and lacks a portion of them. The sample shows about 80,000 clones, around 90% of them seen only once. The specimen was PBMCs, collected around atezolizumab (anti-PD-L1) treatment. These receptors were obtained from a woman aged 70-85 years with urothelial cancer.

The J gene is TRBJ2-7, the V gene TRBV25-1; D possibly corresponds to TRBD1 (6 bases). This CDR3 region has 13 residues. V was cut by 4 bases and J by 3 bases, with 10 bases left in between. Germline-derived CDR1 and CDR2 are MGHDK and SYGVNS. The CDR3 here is CASSVGHIYEQYF. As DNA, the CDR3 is TGTGCCAGCAGTGTGGGACATATCTACGAGCAGTACTTC.

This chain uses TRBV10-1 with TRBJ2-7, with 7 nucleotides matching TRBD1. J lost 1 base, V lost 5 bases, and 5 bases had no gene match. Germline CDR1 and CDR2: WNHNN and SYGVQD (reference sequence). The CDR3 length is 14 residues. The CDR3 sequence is CASSRDSASYEQYF. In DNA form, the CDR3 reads TGCGCCAGCAGTAGGGACAGCGCTTCCTACGAGCAGTACTTC.

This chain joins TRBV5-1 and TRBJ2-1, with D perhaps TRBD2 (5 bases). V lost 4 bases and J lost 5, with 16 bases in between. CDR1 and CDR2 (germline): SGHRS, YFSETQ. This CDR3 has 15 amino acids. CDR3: CASSRLPTRNNEQFF. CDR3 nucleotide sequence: TGCGCCAGCAGCCGACTACCCACACGTAACAATGAGCAGTTCTTC.

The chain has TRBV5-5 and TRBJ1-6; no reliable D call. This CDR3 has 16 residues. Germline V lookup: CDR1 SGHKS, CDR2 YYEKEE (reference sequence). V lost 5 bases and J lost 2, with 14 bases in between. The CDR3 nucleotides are TGTGCCAGCAGGGGTAGTACTAGTACCTATAATTCACCCCTCCACTTT. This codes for CASRGSTSTYNSPLHF.

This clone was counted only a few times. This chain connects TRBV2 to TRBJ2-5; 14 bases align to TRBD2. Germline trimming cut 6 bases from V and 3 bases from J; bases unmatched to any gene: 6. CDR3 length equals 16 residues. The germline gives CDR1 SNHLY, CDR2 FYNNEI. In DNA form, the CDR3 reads TGTGCCAGCAGACCCGGGACTAGCGGGGGTAAAGAGACCCAGTACTTC. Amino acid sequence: CASRPGTSGGKETQYF.

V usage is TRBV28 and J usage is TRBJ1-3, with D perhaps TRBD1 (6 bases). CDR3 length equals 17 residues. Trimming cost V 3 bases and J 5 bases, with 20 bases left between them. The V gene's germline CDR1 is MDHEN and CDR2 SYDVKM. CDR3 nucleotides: TGTGCCAGCAGTTTCCATAGGTCAGGGGCTAAGAGAAACACCATATATTTT. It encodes CASSFHRSGAKRNTIYF.

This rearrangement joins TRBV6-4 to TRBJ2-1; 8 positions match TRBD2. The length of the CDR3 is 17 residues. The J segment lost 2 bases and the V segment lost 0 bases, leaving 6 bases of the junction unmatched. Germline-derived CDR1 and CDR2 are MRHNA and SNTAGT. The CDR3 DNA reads TGTGCCAGCAGTGACTCTGGGGCGGGGGGACCCTACAATGAGCAGTTCTTC. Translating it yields CASSDSGAGGPYNEQFF.

The CDR3 coding sequence is TGTGCCAGCTCAGCTACAGGGGGCCCGAACACCGGGGAGCTGTTTTTT. Translated, it gives CASSATGGPNTGELFF. The gene calls are TRBV18 and TRBJ2-2; 9 positions match TRBD1. The germline gives CDR1 KGHSH, CDR2 LQKENI. Trimming cost V 5 bases and J 0 bases; bases outside gene matches: 4. The CDR3 is 16 amino acids.

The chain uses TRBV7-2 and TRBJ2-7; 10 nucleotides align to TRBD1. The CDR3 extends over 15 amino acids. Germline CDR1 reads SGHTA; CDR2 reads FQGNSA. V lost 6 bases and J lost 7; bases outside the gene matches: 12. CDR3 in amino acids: CASSTMTGGGIEQYF. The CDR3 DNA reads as TGTGCCAGCAGTACGATGACAGGGGGCGGGATTGAGCAGTACTTC.

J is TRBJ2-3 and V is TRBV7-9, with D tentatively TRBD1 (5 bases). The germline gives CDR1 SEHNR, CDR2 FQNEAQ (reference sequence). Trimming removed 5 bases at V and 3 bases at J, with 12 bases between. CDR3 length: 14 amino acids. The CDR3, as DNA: TGTGCCAGCAGCCAAGGGGCCAGTACAGATACGCAGTATTTT. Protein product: CASSQGASTDTQYF. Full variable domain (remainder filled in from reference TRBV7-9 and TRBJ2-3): DTGVSQNPRHKITKRGQNVTFRCDPISEHNRLYWYRQTLGQGPEFLTYFQNEAQLEKSRLLSDRFSAERPKGSFSTLEIQRTEQGDSAMYLCASSQGASTDTQYFGPGTRLTVL.

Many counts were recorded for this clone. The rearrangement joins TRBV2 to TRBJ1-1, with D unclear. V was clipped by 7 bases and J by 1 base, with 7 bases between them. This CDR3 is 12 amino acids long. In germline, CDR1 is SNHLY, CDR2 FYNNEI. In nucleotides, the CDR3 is TGTGCCAGCAATTACAGGAACACTGAAGCTTTCTTT. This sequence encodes CASNYRNTEAFF.

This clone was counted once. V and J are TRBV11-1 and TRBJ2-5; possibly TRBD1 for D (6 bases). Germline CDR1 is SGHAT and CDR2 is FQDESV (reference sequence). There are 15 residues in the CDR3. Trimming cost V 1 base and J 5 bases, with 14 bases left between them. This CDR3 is CASSLGGYREETQYF. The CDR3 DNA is TGTGCCAGCAGCTTAGGAGGTTACAGGGAGGAGACCCAGTACTTC. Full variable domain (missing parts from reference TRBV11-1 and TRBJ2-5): EAEVAQSPRYKITEKSQAVAFWCDPISGHATLYWYRQILGQGPELLVQFQDESVVDDSQLPKDRFSAERLKGVDSTLKIQPAELGDSAMYLCASSLGGYREETQYFGPGTRLLVL.

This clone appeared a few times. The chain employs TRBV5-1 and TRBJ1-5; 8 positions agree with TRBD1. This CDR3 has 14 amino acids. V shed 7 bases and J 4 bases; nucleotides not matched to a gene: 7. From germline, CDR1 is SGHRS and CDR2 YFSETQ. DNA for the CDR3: TGCGCCAGCCGACAGGGGAGGGAGAATCAGCCCCAGCATTTT. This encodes CASRQGRENQPQHF. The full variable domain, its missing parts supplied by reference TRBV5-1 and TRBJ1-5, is KAGVTQTPRYLIKTRGQQVTLSCSPISGHRSVSWYQQTPGQGLQFLFEYFSETQRNKGNFPGRFSGRQFSNSRSEMNVSTLELGDSALYLCASRQGRENQPQHFGDGTRLSIL.

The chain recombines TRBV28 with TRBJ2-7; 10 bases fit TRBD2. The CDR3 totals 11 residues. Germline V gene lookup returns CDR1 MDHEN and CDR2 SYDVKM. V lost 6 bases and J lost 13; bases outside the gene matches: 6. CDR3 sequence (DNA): TGTGCCAGCAGGGAAACTAGCGGGACCTACTTC. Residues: CASRETSGTYF.

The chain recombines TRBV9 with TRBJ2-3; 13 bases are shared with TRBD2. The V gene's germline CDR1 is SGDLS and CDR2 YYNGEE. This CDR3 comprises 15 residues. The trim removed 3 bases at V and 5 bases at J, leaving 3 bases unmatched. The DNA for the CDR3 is TGTGCCAGCAGCGGCGGGACTAGCGGGGTAGATACGCAGTATTTT. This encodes CASSGGTSGVDTQYF.

The CDR3, as DNA: TGCGCCAGCAGTGGTAATTTACTAGGCTACGAGCAGTACTTC. Translation: CASSGNLLGYEQYF. The rearrangement joins TRBV5-1 to TRBJ2-7; tentatively, D is TRBD2 (5 bases). With 5 bases removed from V and 3 bases from J, the gap between germline ends came to 15 bases. This CDR3 has 14 residues. Germline V lookup: CDR1 SGHRS, CDR2 YFSETQ. Full variable domain (rest looked up from reference TRBV5-1 and TRBJ2-7): KAGVTQTPRYLIKTRGQQVTLSCSPISGHRSVSWYQQTPGQGLQFLFEYFSETQRNKGNFPGRFSGRQFSNSRSEMNVSTLELGDSALYLCASSGNLLGYEQYFGPGTRLTVT.

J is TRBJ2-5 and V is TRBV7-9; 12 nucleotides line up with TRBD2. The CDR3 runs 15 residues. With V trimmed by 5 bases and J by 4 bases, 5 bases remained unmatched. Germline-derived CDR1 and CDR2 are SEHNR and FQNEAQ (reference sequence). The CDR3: CASSTLAGGGETQYF. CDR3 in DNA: TGTGCCAGCAGCACCCTAGCGGGAGGGGGAGAGACCCAGTACTTC.

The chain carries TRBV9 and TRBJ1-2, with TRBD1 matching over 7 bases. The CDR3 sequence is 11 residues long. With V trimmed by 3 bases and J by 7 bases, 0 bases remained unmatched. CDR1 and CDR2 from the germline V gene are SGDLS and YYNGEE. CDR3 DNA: TGTGCCAGCAGCGACAGGGGTGGCTACACCTTC. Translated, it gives CASSDRGGYTF.

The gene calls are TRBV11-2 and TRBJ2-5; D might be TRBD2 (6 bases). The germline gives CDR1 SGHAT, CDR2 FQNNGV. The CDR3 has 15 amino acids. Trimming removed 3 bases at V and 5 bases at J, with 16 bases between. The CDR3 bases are TGTGCCAGCAGCTTTCGTAATCGGGAGATCGAGACCCAGTACTTC. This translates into CASSFRNREIETQYF.

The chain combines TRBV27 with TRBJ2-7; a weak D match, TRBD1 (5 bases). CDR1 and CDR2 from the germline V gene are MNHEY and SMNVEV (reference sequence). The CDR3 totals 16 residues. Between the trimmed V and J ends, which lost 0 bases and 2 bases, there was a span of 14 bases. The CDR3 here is CASSLSPGLATYEQYF. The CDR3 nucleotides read TGTGCCAGCAGTTTATCGCCAGGGCTCGCGACCTACGAGCAGTACTTC.

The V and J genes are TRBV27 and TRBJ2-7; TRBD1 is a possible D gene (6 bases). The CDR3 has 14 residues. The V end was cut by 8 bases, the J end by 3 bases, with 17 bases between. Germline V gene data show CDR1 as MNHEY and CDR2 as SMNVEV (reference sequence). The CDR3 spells CASGRRDNLYEQYF. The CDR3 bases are TGTGCCAGCGGGAGAAGGGACAATCTCTACGAGCAGTACTTC.

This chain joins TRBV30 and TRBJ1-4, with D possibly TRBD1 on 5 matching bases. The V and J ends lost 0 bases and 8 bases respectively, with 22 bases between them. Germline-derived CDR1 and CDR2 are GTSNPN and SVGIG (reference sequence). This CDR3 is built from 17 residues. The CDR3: CAWSVSFGPGSEEKLFF. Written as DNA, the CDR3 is TGTGCCTGGAGTGTAAGTTTTGGGCCAGGGTCTGAAGAAAAACTGTTTTTT.

This chain's CDR3 is CASSINTATNEKLFF. CDR3 nucleotides: TGCGCCAGCAGCATTAACACAGCAACTAATGAAAAACTGTTTTTT. J is TRBJ1-4 and V is TRBV5-1, with D unclear. Trimming stripped 4 bases from V and 0 bases from J, with 10 bases between. Germline V lookup: CDR1 SGHRS, CDR2 YFSETQ. This CDR3 spans 15 amino acids.

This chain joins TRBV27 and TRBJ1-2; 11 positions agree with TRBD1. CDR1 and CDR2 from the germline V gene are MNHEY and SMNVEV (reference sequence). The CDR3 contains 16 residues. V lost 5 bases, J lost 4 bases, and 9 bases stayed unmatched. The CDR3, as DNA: TGTGCCAGCAGTCCCCGGTTGGGGACAGGGGGCTATGGCTACACCTTC. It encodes CASSPRLGTGGYGYTF.